Listed below are T cell receptor beta chains from one sample, sequenced in a study of T-cell reconstitution after alpha-beta-depleted transplantation in children. TCRdb re-analysed the PCR reads in MiXCR, keeping a single row per CDR3 protein. The repertoire holds 700,000 to 850,000 distinct CDR3 sequences, with roughly 16% as singletons. The sample here was PBMCs, mostly from graft donor cells, taken 360 days after TCRalphabeta/CD19-depleted stem cell transplant. The receptor source for this set is a male patient younger than 18 who had a stem cell transplant for acute lymphoblastic leukemia, so the T cells may come from the graft donor. CDR3s leave out the opening cysteine and the closing phenylalanine or tryptophan. Clone size appears in some rows only: once, few, many, or a class for an expanded clone.

>TRBJ2-5|NA|TRBV7-8
ASSFHRVPSQETQY
>TRBJ2-6|few|TRBV20-1
SAGLAAGANVLT
>TRBJ2-1|NA|TRBV6-5
ASSYSIATSYNEQF
>TRBJ2-5|NA|TRBV20-1
STSSRTQY
>TRBJ2-1|NA|TRBV10-1
ASSELDRDNEQF
>TRBJ2-7|few|TRBV21-1
ASSRKGPLSYEQY
>TRBJ2-1|few|TRBV7-9
ASSLAPVARYNEQF
>TRBJ2-3|few|TRBV20-1
SANLLRVYTDTQY
>TRBJ2-7|many|TRBV29-1
SVERFGEQY
>TRBJ2-3|few|TRBV11-1
ASSYHSLQVLQQDTQY
>TRBJ2-2|NA|TRBV2
ASTPRTGLNTGELF
>TRBJ1-5|NA|TRBV4-1
ASSQDSGARNQPQH
>TRBJ2-3|few|TRBV5-1
ASSRGAADTQY
>TRBJ2-7|few|TRBV2
ASSEQRGRVTYEQY